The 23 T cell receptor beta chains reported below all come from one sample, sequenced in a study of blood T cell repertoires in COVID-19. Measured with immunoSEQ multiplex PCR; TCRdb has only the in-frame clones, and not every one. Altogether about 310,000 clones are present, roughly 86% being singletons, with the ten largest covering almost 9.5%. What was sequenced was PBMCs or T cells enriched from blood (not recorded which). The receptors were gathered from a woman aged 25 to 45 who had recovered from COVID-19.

The CDR3 spells CSVDTGTEKLFF. In DNA, the CDR3 is TGCAGCGTTGACACAGGGACAGAAAAACTGTTTTTT. This sequence joins TRBV29-1 and TRBJ1-4, with a tentative D call TRBD1 (6 bases). The CDR3 is made up of 12 amino acids. Germline CDR1 is SQVTM and CDR2 is ANQGSEA. The V end was cut by 3 bases, the J end by 8 bases, with 10 bases between.

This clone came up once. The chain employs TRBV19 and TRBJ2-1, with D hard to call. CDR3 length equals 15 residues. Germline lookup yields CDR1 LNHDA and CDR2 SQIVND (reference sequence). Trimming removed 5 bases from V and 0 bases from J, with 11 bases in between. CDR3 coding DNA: TGTGCCAGTAGTGTGACTTCCTACTCCTACAATGAGCAGTTCTTC. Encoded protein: CASSVTSYSYNEQFF.

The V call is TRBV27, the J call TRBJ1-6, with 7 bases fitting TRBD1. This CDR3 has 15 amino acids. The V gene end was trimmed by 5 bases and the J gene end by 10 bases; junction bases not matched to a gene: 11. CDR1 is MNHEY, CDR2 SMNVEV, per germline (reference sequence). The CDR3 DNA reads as TGTGCCAGCAGTATTGACAGGGAGCGATACTCACCCCTCCACTTT. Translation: CASSIDRERYSPLHF.

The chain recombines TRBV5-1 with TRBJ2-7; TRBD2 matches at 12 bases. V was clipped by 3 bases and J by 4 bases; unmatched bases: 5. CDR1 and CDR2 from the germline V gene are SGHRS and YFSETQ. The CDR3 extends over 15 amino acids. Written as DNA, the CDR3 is TGCGCCAGCAGCTGGCTAGCGGGAGGGCCATACGAGCAGTACTTC. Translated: CASSWLAGGPYEQYF.

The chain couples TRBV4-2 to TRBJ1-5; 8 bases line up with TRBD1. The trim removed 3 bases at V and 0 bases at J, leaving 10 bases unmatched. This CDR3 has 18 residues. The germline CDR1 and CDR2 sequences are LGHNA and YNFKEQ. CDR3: CASSQTTGGFNSNQPQHF. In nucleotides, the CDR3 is TGTGCCAGCAGCCAGACCACAGGGGGGTTTAATAGCAATCAGCCCCAGCATTTT.

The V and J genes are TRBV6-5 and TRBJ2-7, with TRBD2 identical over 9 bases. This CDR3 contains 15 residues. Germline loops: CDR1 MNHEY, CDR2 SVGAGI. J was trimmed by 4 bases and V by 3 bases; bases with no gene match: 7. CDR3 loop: CASSYPSGNIYEQYF. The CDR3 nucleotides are TGTGCCAGCAGTTATCCTAGCGGGAATATTTACGAGCAGTACTTC.

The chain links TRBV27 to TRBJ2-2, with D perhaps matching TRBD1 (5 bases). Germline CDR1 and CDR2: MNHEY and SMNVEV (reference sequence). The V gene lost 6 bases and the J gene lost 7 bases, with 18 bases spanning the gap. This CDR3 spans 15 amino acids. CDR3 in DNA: TGTGCCAGCAGACCCTACAGGCGTCAGGGCGGGGAGCTGTTTTTT. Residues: CASRPYRRQGGELFF.

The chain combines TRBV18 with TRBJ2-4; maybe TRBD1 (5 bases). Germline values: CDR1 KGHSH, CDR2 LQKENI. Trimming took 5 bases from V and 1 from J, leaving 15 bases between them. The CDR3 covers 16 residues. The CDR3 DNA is TGTGCCAGCTCATCAATCAGGGAAGTGGCCAAAAACATTCAGTACTTC. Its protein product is CASSSIREVAKNIQYF.

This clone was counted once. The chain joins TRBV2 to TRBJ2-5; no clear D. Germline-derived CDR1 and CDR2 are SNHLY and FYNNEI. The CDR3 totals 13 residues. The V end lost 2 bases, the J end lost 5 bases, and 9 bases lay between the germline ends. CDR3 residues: CASSELPGETQYF. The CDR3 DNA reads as TGTGCCAGCAGTGAATTGCCCGGGGAGACCCAGTACTTC.

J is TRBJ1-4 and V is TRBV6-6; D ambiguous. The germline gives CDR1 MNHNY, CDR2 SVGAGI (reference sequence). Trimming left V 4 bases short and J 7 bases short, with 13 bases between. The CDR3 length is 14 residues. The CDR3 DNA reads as TGTGCCAGCAGTTCCCCAGGTTTCGGTGAAAAACTGTTTTTT. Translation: CASSSPGFGEKLFF.

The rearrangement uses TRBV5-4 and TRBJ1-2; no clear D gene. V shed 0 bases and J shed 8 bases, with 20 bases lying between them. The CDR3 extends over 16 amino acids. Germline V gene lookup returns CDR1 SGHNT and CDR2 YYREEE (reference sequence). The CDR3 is CASSLDLLSRVRGYTF. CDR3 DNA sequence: TGTGCCAGCAGCTTGGACCTCCTAAGTCGTGTGAGGGGCTACACCTTC. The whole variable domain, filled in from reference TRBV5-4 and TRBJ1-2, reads ETGVTQSPTHLIKTRGQQVTLRCSSQSGHNTVSWYQQALGQGPQFIFQYYREEENGRGNFPPRFSGLQFPNYSSELNVNALELDDSALYLCASSLDLLSRVRGYTFGSGTRLTVV.

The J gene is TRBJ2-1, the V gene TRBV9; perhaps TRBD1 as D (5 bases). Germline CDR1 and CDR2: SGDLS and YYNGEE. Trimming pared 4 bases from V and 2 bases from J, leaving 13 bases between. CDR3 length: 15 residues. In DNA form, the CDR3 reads TGTGCCAGCAGCTCTAGGGGTTCTACCTACAATGAGCAGTTCTTC. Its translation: CASSSRGSTYNEQFF. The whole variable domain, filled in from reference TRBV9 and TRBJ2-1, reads DSGVTQTPKHLITATGQRVTLRCSPRSGDLSVYWYQQSLDQGLQFLIQYYNGEERAKGNILERFSAQQFPDLHSELNLSSLELGDSALYFCASSSRGSTYNEQFFGPGTRLTVL.

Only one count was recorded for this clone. CDR3 residues: CASFTGQFTEQYF. CDR3 coding DNA: TGTGCCAGCTTCACAGGGCAATTCACCGAGCAGTACTTC. The J gene is TRBJ2-7, the V gene TRBV2; D is perhaps TRBD1 (6 bases). The CDR3 is 13 residues long. The ends were cut back, 8 bases at V and 6 bases at J, with 17 bases in the middle. From germline, CDR1 is SNHLY and CDR2 FYNNEI. The entire variable domain, with the rest obtained from reference TRBV2 and TRBJ2-7, is as follows: EPEVTQTPSHQVTQMGQEVILRCVPISNHLYFYWYRQILGQKVEFLVSFYNNEISEKSEIFDDQFSVERPDGSNFTLKIRSTKLEDSAMYFCASFTGQFTEQYFGPGTRLTVT.

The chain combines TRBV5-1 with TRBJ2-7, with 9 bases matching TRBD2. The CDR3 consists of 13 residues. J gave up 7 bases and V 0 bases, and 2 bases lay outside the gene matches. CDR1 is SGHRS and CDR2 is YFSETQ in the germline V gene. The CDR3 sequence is CASSLEGLAEQYF. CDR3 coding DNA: TGCGCCAGCAGCTTGGAGGGACTAGCAGAGCAGTACTTC.

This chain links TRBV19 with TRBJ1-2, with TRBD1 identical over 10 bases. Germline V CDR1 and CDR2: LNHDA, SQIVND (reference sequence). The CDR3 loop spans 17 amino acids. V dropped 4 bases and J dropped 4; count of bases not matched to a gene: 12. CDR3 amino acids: CASSTSTGGVGSYGYTF. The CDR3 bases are TGTGCCAGTAGTACCTCGACAGGGGGCGTTGGTAGCTATGGCTACACCTTC. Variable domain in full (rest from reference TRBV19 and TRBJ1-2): DGGITQSPKYLFRKEGQNVTLSCEQNLNHDAMYWYRQDPGQGLRLIYYSQIVNDFQKGDIAEGYSVSREKKESFPLTVTSAQKNPTAFYLCASSTSTGGVGSYGYTFGSGTRLTVV.

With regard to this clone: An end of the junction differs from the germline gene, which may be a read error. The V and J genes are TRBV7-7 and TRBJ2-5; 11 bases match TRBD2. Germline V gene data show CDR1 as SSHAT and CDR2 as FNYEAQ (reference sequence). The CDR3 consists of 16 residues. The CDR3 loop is CASSRTSGSYQETQYF. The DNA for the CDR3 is TGTGCTAGCAGCCGGACTAGCGGGTCGTACCAAGAGACCCAGTACTTC.

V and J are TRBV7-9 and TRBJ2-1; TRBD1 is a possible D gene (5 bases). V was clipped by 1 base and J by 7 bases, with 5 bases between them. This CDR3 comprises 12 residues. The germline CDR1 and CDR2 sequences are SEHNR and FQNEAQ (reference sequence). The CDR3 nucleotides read TGTGCCAGCAGCTTAGGACAGAATGAGCAGTTCTTC. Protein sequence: CASSLGQNEQFF.

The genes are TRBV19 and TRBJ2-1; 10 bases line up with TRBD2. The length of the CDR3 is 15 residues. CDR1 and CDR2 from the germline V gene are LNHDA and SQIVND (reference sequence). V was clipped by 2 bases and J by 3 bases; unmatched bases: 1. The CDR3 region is CASSITSGIYNEQFF. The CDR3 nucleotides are TGTGCCAGTAGTATAACTAGCGGGATCTACAATGAGCAGTTCTTC.

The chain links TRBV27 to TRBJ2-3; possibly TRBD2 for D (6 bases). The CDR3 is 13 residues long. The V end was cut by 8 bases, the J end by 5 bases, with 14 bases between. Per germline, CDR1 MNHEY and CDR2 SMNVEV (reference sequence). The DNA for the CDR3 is TGTGCCAGCGGGAGGCAGGGCATAGATACGCAGTATTTT. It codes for CASGRQGIDTQYF.

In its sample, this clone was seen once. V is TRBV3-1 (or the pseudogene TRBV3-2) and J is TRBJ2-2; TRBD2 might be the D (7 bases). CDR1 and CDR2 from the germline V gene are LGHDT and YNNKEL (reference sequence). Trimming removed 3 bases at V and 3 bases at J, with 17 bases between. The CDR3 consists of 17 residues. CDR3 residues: CASSHNWGGADTGELFF. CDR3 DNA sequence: TGTGCCAGCAGCCATAATTGGGGGGGCGCGGACACCGGGGAGCTGTTTTTT.

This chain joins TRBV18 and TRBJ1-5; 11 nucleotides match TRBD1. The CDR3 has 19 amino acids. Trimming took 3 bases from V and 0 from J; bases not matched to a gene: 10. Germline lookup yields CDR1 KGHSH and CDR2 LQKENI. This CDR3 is CASSPTGTGGRYSNQPQHF. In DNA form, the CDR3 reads TGTGCCAGCTCACCGACCGGGACAGGGGGGCGATATAGCAATCAGCCCCAGCATTTT. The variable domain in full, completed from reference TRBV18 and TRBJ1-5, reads NAGVMQNPRHLVRRRGQEARLRCSPMKGHSHVYWYRQLPEEGLKFMVYLQKENIIDESGMPKERFSAEFPKEGPSILRIQQVVRGDSAAYFCASSPTGTGGRYSNQPQHFGDGTRLSIL.

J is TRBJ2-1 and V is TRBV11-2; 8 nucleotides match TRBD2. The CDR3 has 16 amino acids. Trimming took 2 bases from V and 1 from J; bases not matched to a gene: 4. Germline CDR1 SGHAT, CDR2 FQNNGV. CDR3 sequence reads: CASSLNSGVSYNEQFF. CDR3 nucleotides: TGTGCCAGCAGCTTAAATAGCGGGGTGTCCTACAATGAGCAGTTCTTC.

The CDR3 is CASGLVVGKNTEAFF. The CDR3 nucleotides read TGTGCTAGTGGTTTGGTTGTGGGCAAGAACACTGAAGCTTTCTTT. The rearrangement joins TRBV12-5 to TRBJ1-1; D unclear. Trimming removed 0 bases at V and 1 base at J, with 9 bases between. The CDR3 loop spans 15 amino acids. From germline, CDR1 is LGHNT and CDR2 FRNRAP.